Listed below are T cell receptor beta chains from one sample, sequenced in a study of T-cell memory formation after mild COVID-19. Via MiXCR, TCRdb re-called the 5' RACE reads, giving one row per CDR3 protein. Counted here are approximately 300,000 distinct CDR3 sequences, 15% occurring once; the ten biggest clones make up about a fifth. What was sequenced was PBMCs or a T cell subset sorted from them (not recorded which). The receptors were gathered from a man between 18 and 35 years old who had mild COVID-19 (a few samples of this study predate the infection). Cell type and time point are not known. The CDR3 runs from the conserved cysteine through the conserved F or W. D genes are given only for firm matches. Some rows mark clone size as missing; the rest say once, few, many or name a class of expanded clone.

D gene,J gene,clone size,V gene,CDR3 DNA,CDR3 protein
.,TRBJ1-1,.,TRBV5-1,TGCGCCAGGAGGGACCGGAACACTGAAGCTTTCTTT,CARRDRNTEAFF
TRBD1,TRBJ1-5,many,TRBV4-2,TGTGCCAGCAGCCCAGCGGGGGAAACAGGGGGGGTTCAGCCCCAGCATTTT,CASSPAGETGGVQPQHF
.,TRBJ1-2,.,TRBV6-5,TGTGCCAGCAGATCGACAGGATCCAACTATGGCTACACCTTC,CASRSTGSNYGYTF
TRBD1,TRBJ1-4,.,TRBV12-3/TRBV12-4,TGTGCCAGCAGCCGGACAGGGGGCGCGGAAAAACTGTTTTTT,CASSRTGGAEKLFF
.,TRBJ1-2,.,TRBV4-3,TGCGCCAGCAGCCAAGATCACACAGACTATTTTGATGGCTACACCTTC,CASSQDHTDYFDGYTF
.,TRBJ2-2,.,TRBV7-6,TGTGCCAGCAGCCCAACAGGCGGGGAGCTGTTTTTT,CASSPTGGELFF
.,TRBJ1-2,.,TRBV27,TGTGCCAGCGGGGGGGCCAAGCGCCGTGGCTACACCTTC,CASGGAKRRGYTF
TRBD1,TRBJ1-2,few,TRBV20-1,TGCAGTGCTGACACAGGGGACTATGGCTACACCTTC,CSADTGDYGYTF
.,TRBJ1-5,.,TRBV10-3,TGTGCCATCAGTGAGTCACGGCAGGACAATCAGCCCCAGCATTTT,CAISESRQDNQPQHF
.,TRBJ1-1,few,TRBV19,TGTGCCAGTAGTATCCCAGACGGATTAGAAGCTTTCTTT,CASSIPDGLEAFF
.,TRBJ1-1,.,TRBV11-2,TGTGCCAGCAGCTTACAGTTGAACACTGAAGCTTTCTTT,CASSLQLNTEAFF
.,TRBJ1-6,few,TRBV6-1,TGTGCCAGCAGTGAAACGGGTGGTTCACCCCTCCACTTT,CASSETGGSPLHF
.,TRBJ1-5,many,TRBV5-8,TGTGCCAGCAGTCGGGGGGCTAATCAGCCCCAGCATTTT,CASSRGANQPQHF
TRBD1,TRBJ1-2,.,TRBV7-3,TGTGCCAGCAGCTTAACTGGAGCAGGGGGTATCTATGGCTACACCTTC,CASSLTGAGGIYGYTF
.,TRBJ2-2,few,TRBV4-3,TGCGCCAGCAGCCCAGAGGGGGGACAGAACACCGGGGAGCTGTTTTTT,CASSPEGGQNTGELFF
.,TRBJ1-4,few,TRBV20-1,TGCAGTGCTGGTTTTGGCAGGTCTGAAAAACTGTTTTTT,CSAGFGRSEKLFF
.,TRBJ1-1,.,TRBV12-3/TRBV12-4,TGTGCCAGCAGTTTGTCTCAGGGAACTGAAGCTTTCTTT,CASSLSQGTEAFF
.,TRBJ2-6,.,TRBV30,TGTGCCTGGAGTTTTAGCTTCTCTGGGGCCAACGTCCTGACTTTC,CAWSFSFSGANVLTF
TRBD2,TRBJ2-7,.,TRBV14,TGTGCCAGCAGCCAAGGAGCGGGGATAGATTCCTACGAGCAGTACTTC,CASSQGAGIDSYEQYF
TRBD2,TRBJ2-5,few,TRBV6-6,TGTGCCAGCAGCCAGCCGGGGCTAGCGGGGGTTAGAGAGACCCAGTACTTC,CASSQPGLAGVRETQYF
TRBD2,TRBJ2-1,.,TRBV11-3,TGTGCCAGCAGCCCGCCGGTCAGCGGGGGTTACAATGAGCAGTTCTTC,CASSPPVSGGYNEQFF
TRBD1,TRBJ2-3,many,TRBV5-1,TGCGCCAGCACCTACGGAGGGACAGGGCTGGCGGGAGATACGCAGTATTTT,CASTYGGTGLAGDTQYF
.,TRBJ2-3,few,TRBV29-1,TGCAGCGCGGACGACGTTCTCACAGATACGCAGTATTTT,CSADDVLTDTQYF
TRBD1,TRBJ2-7,.,TRBV7-8,TGTGCCAGCAGCTTAGCCCGGGACAGCTTCTACGAGCAGTACTTC,CASSLARDSFYEQYF
.,TRBJ1-1,.,TRBV12-3/TRBV12-4,TGTGCCAGCACCGGGACGCACACTGAAGCTTTCTTT,CASTGTHTEAFF
.,TRBJ2-1,few,TRBV3-1,TGTGCCAGCAGCCACGAAGGGAATGAGCAGTTCTTC,CASSHEGNEQFF
.,TRBJ2-3,few,TRBV6-2/TRBV6-3,.,CASSSSDLGRFTDTQYF
.,TRBJ2-4,.,TRBV6-5,TGTGCCAGCAGTTACAGACTAGCCAAAAACATTCAGTACTTC,CASSYRLAKNIQYF
TRBD1,TRBJ2-3,.,TRBV4-2,TGTGCCAGCAGCCAAGCTTTTTGGGCAGGGGGTAGCACAGATACGCAGTATTTT,CASSQAFWAGGSTDTQYF
TRBD1,TRBJ2-1,.,TRBV30,TGTGCCTGGAGCCCAGGGACAGGTGAGCAGTTCTTC,CAWSPGTGEQFF
.,TRBJ1-3,.,TRBV12-3/TRBV12-4,TGTGCCAGCAGTCACCTCGCCATATATTTT,CASSHLAIYF
.,TRBJ1-2,few,TRBV20-1,TGCAGTGCTGGGGTTTTGGGGGGAAACTATGGCTACACCTTC,CSAGVLGGNYGYTF
.,TRBJ1-1,.,TRBV10-3,TGTGCCATCACCCCGGGGGGCCTAGACACTGAAGCTTTCTTT,CAITPGGLDTEAFF
TRBD1,TRBJ1-2,few,TRBV5-1,TGCGCCAGCAGCGTGACCGGGACAGGGGGCCACTATGGCTACACCTTC,CASSVTGTGGHYGYTF
.,TRBJ2-3,.,TRBV5-1,TGCGCCAGCGGACCCCCGGGATCCACAGATACGCAGTATTTT,CASGPPGSTDTQYF
.,TRBJ1-1,.,TRBV7-6,TGTGCCAGCAGCTTAACTAGGGTTACGACTGAAGCTTTCTTT,CASSLTRVTTEAFF
TRBD1,TRBJ2-1,.,TRBV28,TGTGCCAGCAGAGGGGGGGACAGGGGTGGTCCATTGTACAATGAGCAGTTCTTC,CASRGGDRGGPLYNEQFF
TRBD2,TRBJ2-5,few,TRBV4-2,TGTGCCAGCAGCCAAGGGGAAAGAGCGGGGAGTCAAGAGACCCAGTACTTC,CASSQGERAGSQETQYF
.,TRBJ2-7,few,TRBV7-8,TGTGCCAGCAGACCCCGGGGACTCCACGGGGAGCAGTACTTC,CASRPRGLHGEQYF
.,TRBJ2-1,few,TRBV5-5,TGTGCCAGCAGCTTGGACCCACTCCAGTACAATGAGCAGTTCTTC,CASSLDPLQYNEQFF
.,TRBJ2-3,few,TRBV20-1,TGCAGTGCTGTCCCCGGGAGCGAGACGCAGTATTTT,CSAVPGSETQYF
TRBD2,TRBJ2-3,few,TRBV6-2/TRBV6-3,TGTGCCACCAAGCGGGACGACACAGATACGCAGTATTTT,CATKRDDTDTQYF
.,TRBJ2-5,.,TRBV5-5,TGTGCCAGCAGCGGACACCTAGGAGAAGAGACCCAGTACTTC,CASSGHLGEETQYF
.,TRBJ2-7,.,TRBV6-5,TGTGCCAGCAGTTATCTCGGCGCCCCCGACTCCTACGAGCAGTACTTC,CASSYLGAPDSYEQYF
.,TRBJ2-5,many,TRBV7-3,TGTGCCAGCAGCTCAAGGAGAGGAGAGACCCAGTACTTC,CASSSRRGETQYF
.,TRBJ1-1,few,TRBV4-3,TGCGCCAGCAGCCAAGATCGAGGTTCTTTTCTCTTT,CASSQDRGSFLF
TRBD1,TRBJ1-2,.,TRBV6-5,TGTGCCAGCAGCCAAACCGGGACAGGGGTCTATGGCTACACCTTC,CASSQTGTGVYGYTF